A single sample is the source of the 15 T cell receptor beta chains below, sequenced in a study of blood T cell repertoires in COVID-19. Method: immunoSEQ multiplex PCR; TCRdb's copy keeps in-frame clones and lacks some. The table has about 120,000 clones, 78% seen once; the top ten hold 2% to 2.5%. The specimen sequenced was peripheral blood. Every receptor here comes from a man between 65 and 85 years old with acute or convalescent COVID-19.

V gene TRBV18 combines with J gene TRBJ2-1, with D possibly TRBD1 on 6 matching bases. CDR3 length: 16 amino acids. With 3 bases removed from V and 3 bases from J, the gap between germline ends came to 15 bases. Germline CDR1 reads KGHSH; CDR2 reads LQKENI. The CDR3 here is CASSPNSGVVYNEQFF. The CDR3 DNA reads as TGTGCCAGCTCACCTAACTCAGGGGTTGTCTACAATGAGCAGTTCTTC.

This clone was detected once. The chain joins TRBV7-3 to TRBJ1-2; 8 positions agree with TRBD1. With 4 bases clipped from V and 5 bases from J, the junction kept 6 bases outside the gene matches. CDR1 and CDR2 (germline): SGHTA, FQGTGA. This CDR3 is 14 amino acids long. CDR3 in amino acids: CASSSGTGAYGYTF. The DNA of the CDR3 is TGTGCCAGCAGCTCCGGGACAGGCGCTTATGGCTACACCTTC.

The rearrangement links TRBV10-2 to TRBJ1-1; TRBD1 agrees at 8 bases. Germline V gene sequence: CDR1 WSHSY, CDR2 SAAADI. This CDR3 contains 14 residues. J lost 4 bases, V lost 6 bases, and 7 bases had no gene match. The CDR3 region has the DNA TGCGCCAGCAGGAGGGGACAGGCGGGCACTGAAGCTTTCTTT. It codes for CASRRGQAGTEAFF.

This sequence joins TRBV11-3 and TRBJ2-3; D may be TRBD1 (6 bases). The V end was cut by 1 base, the J end by 3 bases, with 8 bases between. The CDR3 is 14 residues long. From germline, CDR1 is SGHNT and CDR2 YENEEA. The CDR3 reads CASSLVQGTDTQYF. DNA of the CDR3: TGTGCCAGCAGCTTAGTCCAGGGGACAGATACGCAGTATTTT.

The rearrangement joins TRBV7-2 to TRBJ2-2, with TRBD1 matching over 8 bases. Germline lookup yields CDR1 SGHTA and CDR2 FQGNSA. With 5 bases clipped from V and 4 bases from J, the junction kept 6 bases outside the gene matches. This CDR3 has 15 amino acids. CDR3 in amino acids: CASSSRTGGTGELFF. The CDR3 nucleotides read TGTGCCAGCAGCAGTCGTACAGGGGGCACCGGGGAGCTGTTTTTT.

V is TRBV5-6 and J is TRBJ1-1; no firm D call. V lost 2 bases and J lost 4, with 15 bases in between. In germline, CDR1 is SGHDT, CDR2 YYEEEE. The CDR3 has 15 amino acids. CDR3 coding DNA: TGTGCCAGCAGCTTAGGGAGGGCGGGATTCACTGAAGCTTTCTTT. It yields the protein CASSLGRAGFTEAFF.

V gene TRBV11-3 combines with J gene TRBJ1-1; 8 bases fit TRBD1. V trimming: 5 bases; J trimming: 1 base; junction bases outside the gene matches: 3. The CDR3 sequence is 14 residues long. The germline V gene encodes CDR1 SGHNT and CDR2 YENEEA. The CDR3 loop reads CASSPGTGNTEAFF. The CDR3 DNA is TGTGCCAGCAGCCCGGGGACAGGGAACACTGAAGCTTTCTTT.

The genes are TRBV5-4 and TRBJ1-6; TRBD1 matches at 7 bases. CDR1 is SGHNT and CDR2 is YYREEE in the germline V gene (reference sequence). J was trimmed by 2 bases and V by 7 bases; bases with no gene match: 3. This CDR3 comprises 14 residues. The DNA for the CDR3 is TGTGCCAGCGGAGGGACAGCCTATAATTCACCCCTCCACTTT. It yields the protein CASGGTAYNSPLHF.

This clone showed up just once. The gene calls are TRBV7-9 and TRBJ2-5; tentative D call: TRBD2 (6 bases). This CDR3 has 13 amino acids. Per germline, CDR1 SEHNR and CDR2 FQNEAQ (reference sequence). V dropped 5 bases and J dropped 4 bases, with 11 bases sitting between them. CDR3 nucleotides: TGTGCCAGCAGCCCCCGGGACTTAGAGACCCAGTACTTC. Amino acids: CASSPRDLETQYF.

This chain connects TRBV7-9 to TRBJ1-5; a weak D match, TRBD1 (5 bases). With 6 bases removed from V and 8 bases from J, the gap between germline ends came to 11 bases. Germline V gene sequence: CDR1 SEHNR, CDR2 FQNEAQ (reference sequence). The CDR3 contains 12 residues. The CDR3 DNA sequence: TGTGCCAGCAGGCAGGGTCCGGAGCCCCAGCATTTT. Amino acids: CASRQGPEPQHF.

The chain recombines TRBV5-1 with TRBJ2-2, with D perhaps TRBD1 (6 bases). Between the trimmed V and J ends, which lost 3 bases and 1 base, there was a span of 7 bases. The germline CDR1 and CDR2 sequences are SGHRS and YFSETQ. This CDR3 is 14 amino acids long. DNA of the CDR3: TGCGCCAGCAGCTGGGGACAGAACACCGGGGAGCTGTTTTTT. This sequence encodes CASSWGQNTGELFF.

The chain employs TRBV5-6 and TRBJ1-2, with 10 nucleotides matching TRBD1. This CDR3 region has 13 residues. Unmatched junction bases numbered 4, after V lost 3 bases and J lost 8 bases. Germline V gene lookup returns CDR1 SGHDT and CDR2 YYEEEE. The CDR3 sequence: CASSSTGGDGYTF. The CDR3 DNA is TGTGCCAGCAGCTCGACAGGGGGCGACGGCTACACCTTC.

This sequence joins TRBV29-1 and TRBJ1-3; TRBD1 matches 7 bases. Trimming removed 7 bases from V and 3 bases from J; junction bases left unmatched: 3. The germline V gene has CDR1 SQVTM and CDR2 ANQGSEA. The CDR3 covers 12 residues. Here the CDR3 DNA reads TGCAGCGGTGGGACAGATGGAAACACCATATATTTT. Translating gives CSGGTDGNTIYF.

V and J are TRBV9 and TRBJ1-3, with 7 bases aligning to TRBD1. The CDR3 consists of 15 residues. Germline loops: CDR1 SGDLS, CDR2 YYNGEE. With 1 base clipped from V and 3 bases from J, the junction kept 4 bases outside the gene matches. CDR3 in DNA: TGTGCCAGCAGCGTACAGGGGGAAGTTGGAAACACCATATATTTT. The encoded protein is CASSVQGEVGNTIYF. The variable domain in full, with the rest retrieved from reference TRBV9 and TRBJ1-3, is DSGVTQTPKHLITATGQRVTLRCSPRSGDLSVYWYQQSLDQGLQFLIQYYNGEERAKGNILERFSAQQFPDLHSELNLSSLELGDSALYFCASSVQGEVGNTIYFGEGSWLTVV.

A remark on this clone: The same CDR3 can be traced to other DNA sequences in this sample. The J gene is TRBJ1-3, the V gene TRBV18; D gene uncertain. This CDR3 region has 14 residues. CDR1 is KGHSH and CDR2 is LQKENI in the germline V gene. V lost 2 bases to trimming and J lost 1 base, with 6 bases between them. The CDR3 DNA follows: TGTGCCAGCTCACCAGAGGGATCTGGAAACACCATATATTTT. Its translation: CASSPEGSGNTIYF. Using reference TRBV18 and TRBJ1-3 for the parts outside the CDR3, the full variable domain is NAGVMQNPRHLVRRRGQEARLRCSPMKGHSHVYWYRQLPEEGLKFMVYLQKENIIDESGMPKERFSAEFPKEGPSILRIQQVVRGDSAAYFCASSPEGSGNTIYFGEGSWLTVV.